These 18 T cell receptor beta chains were sequenced from one sample in a study of blood T cell repertoires in COVID-19. Repertoires were generated with immunoSEQ multiplex PCR, while TCRdb's copy carries only in-frame clones and drops some. The repertoire holds 200,000 to 300,000 clones, with 80% to 95% as singletons. Sample: peripheral blood. These receptors originate from a young man with COVID-19, enrolled during active disease.

The J gene is TRBJ1-2, the V gene TRBV6-6; TRBD1 might be the D (6 bases). The V end was cut by 5 bases, the J end by 2 bases, with 12 bases between. CDR3 size: 14 residues. CDR1 MNHNY and CDR2 SVGAGI come from the germline V gene (reference sequence). CDR3 amino acids: CASSGQQGNYGYTF. DNA for the CDR3: TGTGCCAGCAGTGGACAACAGGGAAACTATGGCTACACCTTC.

This chain links TRBV6-6 with TRBJ1-6; TRBD1 agrees at 12 bases. The CDR3 covers 15 residues. V shed 6 bases, J shed 7 bases, and the junction held 4 bases outside the gene matches. Germline CDR1 MNHNY, CDR2 SVGAGI (reference sequence). CDR3 region: CASRMGQGANSPLHF. CDR3 bases: TGTGCCAGCAGAATGGGACAGGGGGCGAATTCACCCCTCCACTTT.

J is TRBJ2-2 and V is TRBV2, with a possible D match to TRBD2 (7 bases). Germline-derived CDR1 and CDR2 are SNHLY and FYNNEI. The CDR3 contains 14 residues. Deletions cut 11 bases from V and 3 bases from J, with 16 bases between. CDR3 protein: CAEGGRSHTGELFF. In DNA form, the CDR3 reads TGTGCCGAGGGGGGGAGGTCCCACACCGGGGAGCTGTTTTTT. Together with reference TRBV2 and TRBJ2-2, the CDR3 gives the full variable domain: EPEVTQTPSHQVTQMGQEVILRCVPISNHLYFYWYRQILGQKVEFLVSFYNNEISEKSEIFDDQFSVERPDGSNFTLKIRSTKLEDSAMYFCAEGGRSHTGELFFGEGSRLTVL.

This chain connects TRBV14 to TRBJ2-7, with D hard to call. This CDR3 has 14 residues. Germline V CDR1 and CDR2: SGHDN, FVKESK. Trimming took 1 base from V and 2 from J, leaving 9 bases between them. The CDR3 DNA follows: TGTGCCAGCAGCCAAGGTCAGTGGCCCTACGAGCAGTACTTC. Translated, it gives CASSQGQWPYEQYF.

The chain recombines TRBV2 with TRBJ1-2; D call uncertain. The CDR3 is made up of 15 amino acids. Trimming stripped 6 bases from V and 6 bases from J, with 20 bases between. Germline V gene sequence: CDR1 SNHLY, CDR2 FYNNEI. CDR3 DNA sequence: TGTGCCAGCAGATTAGCGGGATACACGGGAGATGGCTACACCTTC. It specifies CASRLAGYTGDGYTF.

The chain joins TRBV11-2 to TRBJ2-7; D might be TRBD2 (5 bases). This CDR3 comprises 12 residues. The germline gives CDR1 SGHAT, CDR2 FQNNGV. V was pared by 5 bases and J by 4 bases, with 9 bases between. Here the CDR3 reads CASSEGVYEQYF. CDR3 sequence (DNA): TGTGCCAGCAGCGAGGGCGTTTACGAGCAGTACTTC.

The chain couples TRBV3-1 (or the pseudogene TRBV3-2) to TRBJ2-7; 10 bases fit TRBD2. This CDR3 region has 15 residues. CDR1 is LGHDT, CDR2 YNNKEL, per germline (reference sequence). V was pared by 2 bases and J by 4 bases, with 5 bases of the junction left unmatched. CDR3 amino acids: CASSQKAGGQYEQYF. DNA for the CDR3: TGTGCCAGCAGCCAAAAAGCGGGGGGGCAGTACGAGCAGTACTTC.

This sequence joins TRBV11-3 and TRBJ2-3, with D possibly matching TRBD2 (7 bases). The V and J ends lost 5 bases and 6 bases respectively, with 18 bases between them. Germline assignment: CDR1 SGHNT and CDR2 YENEEA. The CDR3 covers 15 residues. Here the CDR3 reads CASSPFEGGTDTQYF. CDR3 DNA: TGTGCCAGCAGCCCCTTTGAGGGGGGGACGGATACGCAGTATTTT. Full variable domain (rest looked up from reference TRBV11-3 and TRBJ2-3): EAGVVQSPRYKIIEKKQPVAFWCNPISGHNTLYWYLQNLGQGPELLIRYENEEAVDDSQLPKDRFSAERLKGVDSTLKIQPAELGDSAVYLCASSPFEGGTDTQYFGPGTRLTVL.

This chain connects TRBV28 to TRBJ1-1; no firm D call. Germline loops: CDR1 MDHEN, CDR2 SYDVKM. The CDR3 loop spans 14 amino acids. The ends were cut back, 2 bases at V and 1 base at J, with 8 bases in the middle. CDR3 residues: CASSLSRGNTEAFF. The CDR3 DNA is TGTGCCAGCAGTTTAAGTCGGGGGAACACTGAAGCTTTCTTT.

A remark on this clone: One end of the junction does not line up with germline, which may come from a read error. The chain links TRBV10-2 to TRBJ1-1; unclear D gene. CDR3 length: 10 residues. CDR1 is WSHSY and CDR2 is SAAADI in the germline V gene. In DNA, the CDR3 is TGCGCCAGCAGTGACACTGAGGCTTTCTTT. Residues: CASSDTEAFF.

The chain links TRBV19 to TRBJ2-7; 10 nucleotides agree with TRBD2. This CDR3 has 15 amino acids. Germline CDR1 is LNHDA and CDR2 is SQIVND (reference sequence). J gave up 4 bases and V 7 bases, and 10 bases lay outside the gene matches. The CDR3 loop is CASKGRLAGEYEQYF. DNA for the CDR3: TGTGCCAGTAAGGGTCGGCTAGCGGGGGAGTACGAGCAGTACTTC. Filled out from reference TRBV19 and TRBJ2-7, the complete variable domain reads DGGITQSPKYLFRKEGQNVTLSCEQNLNHDAMYWYRQDPGQGLRLIYYSQIVNDFQKGDIAEGYSVSREKKESFPLTVTSAQKNPTAFYLCASKGRLAGEYEQYFGPGTRLTVT.

The chain couples TRBV7-9 to TRBJ1-5; D uncertain. From germline, CDR1 is SEHNR and CDR2 FQNEAQ (reference sequence). V lost 0 bases and J 4 bases, leaving 7 bases between the germline ends. The CDR3 covers 14 residues. The CDR3 DNA sequence: TGTGCCAGCAGCTTAGCGAGTCCTAATCAGCCCCAGCATTTT. It specifies CASSLASPNQPQHF.

This chain uses TRBV5-6 with TRBJ1-2, with D maybe TRBD1 (6 bases). The germline V and J ends were trimmed by 7 bases and 7 bases, with 14 bases remaining between them. The CDR3 is made up of 12 amino acids. Per the germline V gene, CDR1 is SGHDT and CDR2 is YYEEEE. The CDR3 loop is CASYRDGAGYTF. Here the CDR3 DNA reads TGTGCCAGCTACAGGGACGGGGCTGGCTACACCTTC.

This clone was picked up one time. The V call is TRBV9, the J call TRBJ1-4, with D possibly matching TRBD1 (5 bases). The ends were cut back, 3 bases at V and 8 bases at J, with 11 bases in the middle. The germline gives CDR1 SGDLS, CDR2 YYNGEE. The CDR3 is 13 residues long. CDR3 residues: CASSGTFGEKLFF. CDR3 DNA sequence: TGTGCCAGCAGCGGGACATTCGGCGAAAAACTGTTTTTT.

The chain uses TRBV5-5 and TRBJ2-2; D not resolved. The germline V gene encodes CDR1 SGHKS and CDR2 YYEKEE (reference sequence). This CDR3 contains 15 residues. V was cut by 1 base and J by 0 bases, with 7 bases left in between. The CDR3, as DNA: TGTGCCAGCAGCTTGCCCCTCGCGAACACCGGGGAGCTGTTTTTT. This gives the protein CASSLPLANTGELFF.

The V gene is TRBV9, the J gene TRBJ2-5; the match to TRBD1 covers 8 bases. Germline-derived CDR1 and CDR2 are SGDLS and YYNGEE. Unmatched junction bases numbered 9, after V lost 4 bases and J lost 4 bases. This CDR3 region has 15 residues. CDR3 bases: TGTGCCAGCAGCAAAGGACAGGGTCTGGCAGAGACCCAGTACTTC. Translating it yields CASSKGQGLAETQYF.

This clone turned up a few times. The chain joins TRBV2 to TRBJ1-2; tentative D call: TRBD1 (5 bases). Germline V lookup: CDR1 SNHLY, CDR2 FYNNEI. The CDR3 runs 13 residues. V was cut by 2 bases and J by 12 bases, with 16 bases left in between. In nucleotides, the CDR3 is TGTGCCAGCAGTGAAAATTTTGGGAGGACACACACCTTC. Protein product: CASSENFGRTHTF.

This chain links TRBV18 with TRBJ2-3, with D perhaps TRBD2 (6 bases). Germline V lookup: CDR1 KGHSH, CDR2 LQKENI. Trimming took off 3 bases at V and 4 bases at J, with 17 bases between the two ends. This CDR3 comprises 16 residues. The DNA of the CDR3 is TGTGCCAGCTCACCTTTGGACACCGGGGGAGCAGATACGCAGTATTTT. Its translation is CASSPLDTGGADTQYF.